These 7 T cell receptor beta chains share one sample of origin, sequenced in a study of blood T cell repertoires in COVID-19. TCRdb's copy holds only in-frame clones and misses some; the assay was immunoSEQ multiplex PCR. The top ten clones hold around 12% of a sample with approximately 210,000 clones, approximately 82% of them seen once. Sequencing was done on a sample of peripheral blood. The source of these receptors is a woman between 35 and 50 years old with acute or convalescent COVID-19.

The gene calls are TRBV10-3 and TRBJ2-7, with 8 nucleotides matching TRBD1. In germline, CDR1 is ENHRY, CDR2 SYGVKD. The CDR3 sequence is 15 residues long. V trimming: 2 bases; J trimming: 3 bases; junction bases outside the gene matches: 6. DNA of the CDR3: TGTGCCATCAGTGAGCCCCCAGGGGGCATCTACGAGCAGTACTTC. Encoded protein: CAISEPPGGIYEQYF.

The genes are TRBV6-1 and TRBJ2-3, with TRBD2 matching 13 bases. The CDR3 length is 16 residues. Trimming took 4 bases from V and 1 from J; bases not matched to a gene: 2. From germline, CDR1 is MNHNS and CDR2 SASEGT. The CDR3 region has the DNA TGTGCCAGCAGTGCTACTAGCGGGGGGGGCACAGATACGCAGTATTTT. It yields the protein CASSATSGGGTDTQYF.

DNA for the CDR3: TGTGCCAGCAGTTTCTCCCGTGGTGTCTTGGCGGGGGAGCAGTACTTC. Its translation: CASSFSRGVLAGEQYF. V and J are TRBV28 and TRBJ2-7, with D possibly matching TRBD2 (6 bases). Germline values: CDR1 MDHEN, CDR2 SYDVKM. Trimming removed 3 bases at V and 7 bases at J, with 22 bases between. This CDR3 region has 16 residues.

In DNA, the CDR3 is TGTGCCAGCAGTAGGAGTATCCCCGAGCAGTACTTC. Encoded protein: CASSRSIPEQYF. The V and J genes are TRBV12-3 or TRBV12-4 and TRBJ2-7; D call uncertain. Trimming removed 5 bases at V and 6 bases at J, with 11 bases between. The CDR3 consists of 12 residues.

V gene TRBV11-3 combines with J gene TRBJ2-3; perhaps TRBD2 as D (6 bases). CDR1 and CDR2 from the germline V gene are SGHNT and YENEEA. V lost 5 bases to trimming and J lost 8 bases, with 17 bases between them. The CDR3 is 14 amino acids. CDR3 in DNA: TGTGCCAGCAGCGACCCCTCCGTGGGGGGTACGCAGTATTTT. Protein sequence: CASSDPSVGGTQYF. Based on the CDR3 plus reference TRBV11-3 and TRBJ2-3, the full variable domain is EAGVVQSPRYKIIEKKQPVAFWCNPISGHNTLYWYLQNLGQGPELLIRYENEEAVDDSQLPKDRFSAERLKGVDSTLKIQPAELGDSAVYLCASSDPSVGGTQYFGPGTRLTVL.

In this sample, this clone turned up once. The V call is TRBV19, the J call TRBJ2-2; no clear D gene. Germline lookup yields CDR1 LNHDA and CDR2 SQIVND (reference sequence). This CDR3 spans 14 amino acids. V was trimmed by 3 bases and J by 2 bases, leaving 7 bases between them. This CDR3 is CASSIQENTGELFF. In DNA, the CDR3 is TGTGCCAGTAGTATTCAGGAAAACACCGGGGAGCTGTTTTTT.

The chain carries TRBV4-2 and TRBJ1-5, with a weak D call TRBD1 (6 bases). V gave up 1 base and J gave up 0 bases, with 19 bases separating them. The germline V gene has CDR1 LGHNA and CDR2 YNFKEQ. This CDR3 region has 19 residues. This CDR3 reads CASSQGITGSQYSNQPQHF. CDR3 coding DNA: TGTGCCAGCAGCCAAGGCATCACAGGGAGCCAATATAGCAATCAGCCCCAGCATTTT.